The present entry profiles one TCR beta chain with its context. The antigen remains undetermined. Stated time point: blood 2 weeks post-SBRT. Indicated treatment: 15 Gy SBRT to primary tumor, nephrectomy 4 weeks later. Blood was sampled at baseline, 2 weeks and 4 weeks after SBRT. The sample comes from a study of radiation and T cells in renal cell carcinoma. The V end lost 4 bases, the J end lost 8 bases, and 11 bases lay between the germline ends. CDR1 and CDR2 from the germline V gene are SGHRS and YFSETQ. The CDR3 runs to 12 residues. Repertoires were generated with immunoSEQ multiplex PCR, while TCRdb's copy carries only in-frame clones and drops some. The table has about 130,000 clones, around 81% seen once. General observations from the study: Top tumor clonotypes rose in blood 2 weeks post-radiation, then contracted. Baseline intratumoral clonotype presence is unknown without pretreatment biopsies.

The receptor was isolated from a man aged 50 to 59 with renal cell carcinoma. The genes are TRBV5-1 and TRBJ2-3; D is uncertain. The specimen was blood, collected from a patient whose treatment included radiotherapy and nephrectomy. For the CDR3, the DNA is TGCGCCAGCAGCCCAGACTGGGGTACGCAGTATTTT. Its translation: CASSPDWGTQYF.